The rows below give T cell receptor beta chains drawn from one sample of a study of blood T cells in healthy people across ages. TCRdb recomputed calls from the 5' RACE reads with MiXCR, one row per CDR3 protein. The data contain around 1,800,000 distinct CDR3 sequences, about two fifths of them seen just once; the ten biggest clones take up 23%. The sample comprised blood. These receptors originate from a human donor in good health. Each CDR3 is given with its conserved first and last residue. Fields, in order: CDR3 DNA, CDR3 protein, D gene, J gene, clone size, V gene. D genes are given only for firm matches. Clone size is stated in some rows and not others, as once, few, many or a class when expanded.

TGTGCCAGCAGCTCGCCCTTTTCTTTGAACACTGAAGCTTTCTTT,CASSSPFSLNTEAFF,NA,TRBJ1-1,NA,TRBV7-9
TGTGCCAGCAGCCATCCACTAGCGGGGGGGCCTGGGGAGCTGTTTTTT,CASSHPLAGGPGELFF,TRBD2,TRBJ2-2,few,TRBV27
TGTGCCAGCAGCGACCGCTACGAGTACGAGCAGTACTTC,CASSDRYEYEQYF,NA,TRBJ2-7,NA,TRBV7-2
TGTGCCAGCAGCCGAGGGACTAGCGGGGGGGCACACCAAGAGACCCAGTACTTC,CASSRGTSGGAHQETQYF,TRBD2,TRBJ2-5,NA,TRBV4-2
TGTGCCAGCAGTTACCCGGAGTACAGTTCGAGTAACTATGGCTACACCTTC,CASSYPEYSSSNYGYTF,NA,TRBJ1-2,NA,TRBV6-5
TGTGCCAGCAGCCTGGGCGTGAGCAATGAGCAGTTCTTC,CASSLGVSNEQFF,NA,TRBJ2-1,many,TRBV7-2
TGTGCCAGCAGTGCCTCTACGTCGGGAGATACGCAGTATTTT,CASSASTSGDTQYF,NA,TRBJ2-3,NA,TRBV6-1
TGTGCCAGCAGTGAAGAGGACAGGCGAGGGTATGGCTACACCTTC,CASSEEDRRGYGYTF,TRBD1,TRBJ1-2,few,TRBV2
TGTGCCAGCAGTTTACGTACGATGTTAGATACGCAGTATTTT,CASSLRTMLDTQYF,NA,TRBJ2-3,few,TRBV28
TGTGCCATCAGTACAGAGACAGGACCCCTCACCGGGGAGCTGTTTTTT,CAISTETGPLTGELFF,NA,TRBJ2-2,NA,TRBV10-3
TGTGCCAGCAGCTTAAATAGCGGGATTTACAATGAGCAGTTCTTC,CASSLNSGIYNEQFF,TRBD2,TRBJ2-1,NA,TRBV7-2
TGTGCCAGCAGTTACTGGGATCAAGAGACCCAGTACTTC,CASSYWDQETQYF,NA,TRBJ2-5,NA,TRBV6-6
TGTGCCAGCGGCCGGGGGGCTAGCGGGGGGACATACGAGCAGTACTTC,CASGRGASGGTYEQYF,TRBD2,TRBJ2-7,NA,TRBV12-3/TRBV12-4
TGTGCCACCCGGGTGGTGTCTCTGGGCTACACCTTC,CATRVVSLGYTF,NA,TRBJ1-2,NA,TRBV28
TGTGCCAGCAGTTTTGGGCAAAAACTGTTTTTT,CASSFGQKLFF,NA,TRBJ1-4,NA,TRBV27
TGCAGTGCCAGAGATTCGGGTCCCAAAGGGGGCTACACCTTC,CSARDSGPKGGYTF,NA,TRBJ1-2,NA,TRBV20-1
TGTGCCAGAACTAGCGGGGGGGCCAATGAGCAGTTCTTC,CARTSGGANEQFF,TRBD2,TRBJ2-1,NA,TRBV7-8
TGTGCCAGCAGTTACTCGACGGGGGTTACTGAAGCTTTCTTT,CASSYSTGVTEAFF,NA,TRBJ1-1,NA,TRBV6-5
TGTGCCAGCACTCGTACAGGGGGGACATATGGCTACACCTTC,CASTRTGGTYGYTF,TRBD1,TRBJ1-2,NA,TRBV6-6
TGTGCCAGCAGCTTGGTTCCCAAAGGGGGCTATGGCTACACCTTC,CASSLVPKGGYGYTF,NA,TRBJ1-2,few,TRBV7-2
TGTGCCAGCAGCCCCTGGAAGGCTTTCTTT,CASSPWKAFF,NA,TRBJ1-1,NA,TRBV7-3
TGTGCCAGCAGTACCTACGGACAGGTCTATGGCTACACCTTC,CASSTYGQVYGYTF,TRBD1,TRBJ1-2,NA,TRBV4-2
TGCGCCAGCAGCCAAGAGGCGGGGGGCGACCCCGGGGAGCTGTTTTTT,CASSQEAGGDPGELFF,TRBD2,TRBJ2-2,few,TRBV4-3
TGTGCCAGCAGTGATCTAGCTTGGGAGACCCAGTACTTC,CASSDLAWETQYF,NA,TRBJ2-5,few,TRBV14
TGTGTCAGCACCACCTCACCCGGGACAGCTTTCTACGAGCAGTACTTC,CVSTTSPGTAFYEQYF,TRBD1,TRBJ2-7,NA,TRBV2
TGTGCCAGCCGGCTAGCGGGGGGGGATGAGCAGTTCTTC,CASRLAGGDEQFF,TRBD2,TRBJ2-1,few,TRBV6-2/TRBV6-3
TGTGCCAGCAGCTTATACGTGGGCAATGAGCAGTTCTTC,CASSLYVGNEQFF,NA,TRBJ2-1,NA,TRBV7-2
TGTGCCAGCAGTCCAGCCGACAGGATCGGCGGAGAGACCCAGTACTTC,CASSPADRIGGETQYF,NA,TRBJ2-5,few,TRBV6-6
TGTGCCAGCAGTGCTACCTCAAGAGTTGGAGGCTACACCTTC,CASSATSRVGGYTF,NA,TRBJ1-2,few,TRBV2
TGCAGTGCTAGGCGGTATCAGTTCTTC,CSARRYQFF,NA,TRBJ2-1,NA,TRBV20-1
TGTGCCAGCAGCGGCAGGGTATCCGCCTCCTACAATGAGCAGTTCTTC,CASSGRVSASYNEQFF,NA,TRBJ2-1,few,TRBV11-3
TGCGCCAGCAGCTTGGCCCTTGGGACTACCGATGAGCAGTTCTTC,CASSLALGTTDEQFF,TRBD2,TRBJ2-1,NA,TRBV5-1
TGTGCCATACCAACCGAAGGGGCCCAGCGTCTAGGAGCTTTCTTT,CAIPTEGAQRLGAFF,NA,TRBJ1-1,NA,TRBV7-9
TGTGCCAGCAGCTCCCGGGGACAGGGATCACAAAGGGACGAGCAGTACTTC,CASSSRGQGSQRDEQYF,TRBD1,TRBJ2-7,NA,TRBV7-2
TGCAGTGCTCCGGACAGGGGGAACACTGAAGCTTTCTTT,CSAPDRGNTEAFF,TRBD1,TRBJ1-1,few,TRBV20-1
TGTGCCAGCAGCCACCTTCTGGGGGGCGGCTACACCTTC,CASSHLLGGGYTF,NA,TRBJ1-2,few,TRBV7-2
TGTGCCACCACCCCAAGGGTAGATACCACAGATACGCAGTATTTT,CATTPRVDTTDTQYF,NA,TRBJ2-3,NA,TRBV12-3/TRBV12-4
TGTGCCAGCAGTCCAGGGGGTATCGAGATTCAGTACTTC,CASSPGGIEIQYF,TRBD1,TRBJ2-4,NA,TRBV25-1
TGTGCCAGCAGCTTCGAAGGGACTAGCGCCAATGAGCAGTTCTTC,CASSFEGTSANEQFF,TRBD2,TRBJ2-1,few,TRBV7-3
TGCGCCAGCAGCCAGGATACAGGGAATGATCAGCCCCAGCATTTT,CASSQDTGNDQPQHF,NA,TRBJ1-5,NA,TRBV5-1